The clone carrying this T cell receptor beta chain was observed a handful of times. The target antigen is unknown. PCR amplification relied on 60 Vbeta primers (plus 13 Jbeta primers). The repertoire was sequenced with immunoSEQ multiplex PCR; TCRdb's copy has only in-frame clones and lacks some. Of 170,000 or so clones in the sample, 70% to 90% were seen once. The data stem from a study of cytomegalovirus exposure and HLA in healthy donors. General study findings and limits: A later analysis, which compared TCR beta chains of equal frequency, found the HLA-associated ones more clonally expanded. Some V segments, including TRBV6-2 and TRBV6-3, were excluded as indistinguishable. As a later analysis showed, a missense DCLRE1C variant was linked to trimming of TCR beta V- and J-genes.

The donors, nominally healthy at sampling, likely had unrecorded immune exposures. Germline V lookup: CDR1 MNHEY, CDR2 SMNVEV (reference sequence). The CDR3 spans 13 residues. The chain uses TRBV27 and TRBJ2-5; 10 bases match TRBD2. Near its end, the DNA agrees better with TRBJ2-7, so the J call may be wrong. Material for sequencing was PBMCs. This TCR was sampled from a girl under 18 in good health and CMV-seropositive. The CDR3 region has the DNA TGTGCCAGCAGTTCTAGCGGGGGTTACGAGCAGTACTTC. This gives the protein CASSSSGGYEQYF.